This TCR beta chain comes out of a study of blood T cell repertoires in COVID-19. Across the study: Material from acute and convalescent COVID-19 was sourced from the United States, Italy and Spain. The cDNA or gDNA used as material had been derived from T cells, B-cell-depleted T cells, or PBMCs.

This CDR3 is built from 14 residues. V was clipped by 4 bases and J by 5 bases, with 13 bases between them. Germline V gene data show CDR1 as SGHNT and CDR2 as YYREEE (reference sequence). Measured with immunoSEQ multiplex PCR; TCRdb has only the in-frame clones, and not every one. The sample consists of under 350,000 clones, approximately 92% of them appearing once. The source of this sequence is a young woman with COVID-19, enrolled during active disease. The rearrangement links TRBV5-4 to TRBJ1-5, with a weak D call TRBD1 (5 bases). Sequencing was performed on peripheral blood. The CDR3 region has the DNA TGTGCCAGCAGCCGCCAGGGTTCCCATCAGCCCCAGCATTTT. It is translated as CASSRQGSHQPQHF. Based on the CDR3 plus reference TRBV5-4 and TRBJ1-5, the full variable domain is ETGVTQSPTHLIKTRGQQVTLRCSSQSGHNTVSWYQQALGQGPQFIFQYYREEENGRGNFPPRFSGLQFPNYSSELNVNALELDDSALYLCASSRQGSHQPQHFGDGTRLSIL.